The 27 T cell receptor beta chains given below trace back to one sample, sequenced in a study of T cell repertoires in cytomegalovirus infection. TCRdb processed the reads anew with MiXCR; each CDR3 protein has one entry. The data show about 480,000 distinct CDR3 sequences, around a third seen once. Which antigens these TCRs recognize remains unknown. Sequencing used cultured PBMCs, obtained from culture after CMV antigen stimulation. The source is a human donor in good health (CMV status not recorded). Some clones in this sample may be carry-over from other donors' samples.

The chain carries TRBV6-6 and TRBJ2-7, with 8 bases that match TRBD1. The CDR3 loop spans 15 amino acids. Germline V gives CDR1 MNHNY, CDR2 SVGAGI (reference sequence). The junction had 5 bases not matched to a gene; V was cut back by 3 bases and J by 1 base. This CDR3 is CASSYGQGGSYEQYF. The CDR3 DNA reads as TGTGCCAGCAGTTATGGACAGGGTGGATCCTACGAGCAGTACTTC.

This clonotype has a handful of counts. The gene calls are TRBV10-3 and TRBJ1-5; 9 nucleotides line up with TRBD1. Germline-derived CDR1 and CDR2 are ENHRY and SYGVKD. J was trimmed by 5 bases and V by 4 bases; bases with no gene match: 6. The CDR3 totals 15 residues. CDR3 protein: CAISGGQGNDQPQHF. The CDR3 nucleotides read TGTGCCATCAGTGGGGGACAGGGCAACGATCAGCCCCAGCATTTT.

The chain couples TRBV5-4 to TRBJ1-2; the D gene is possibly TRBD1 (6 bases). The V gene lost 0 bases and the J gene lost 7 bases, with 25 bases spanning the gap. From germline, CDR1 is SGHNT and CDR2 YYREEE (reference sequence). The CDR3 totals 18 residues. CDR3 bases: TGTGCCAGCAGCTTGGGGGTTCTTATTGGACAGCAAGGAGGTGGCTACACCTTC. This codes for CASSLGVLIGQQGGGYTF. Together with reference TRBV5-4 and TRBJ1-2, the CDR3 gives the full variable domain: ETGVTQSPTHLIKTRGQQVTLRCSSQSGHNTVSWYQQALGQGPQFIFQYYREEENGRGNFPPRFSGLQFPNYSSELNVNALELDDSALYLCASSLGVLIGQQGGGYTFGSGTRLTVV.

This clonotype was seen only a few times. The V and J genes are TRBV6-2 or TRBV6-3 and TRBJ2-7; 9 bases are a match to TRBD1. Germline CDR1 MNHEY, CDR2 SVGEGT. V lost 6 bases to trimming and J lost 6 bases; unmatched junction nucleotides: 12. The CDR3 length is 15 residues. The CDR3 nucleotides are TGTGCCAGCAGGATCTATGGGACAGGGTCTGCCGAGCAGTACGTC. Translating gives CASRIYGTGSAEQYV.

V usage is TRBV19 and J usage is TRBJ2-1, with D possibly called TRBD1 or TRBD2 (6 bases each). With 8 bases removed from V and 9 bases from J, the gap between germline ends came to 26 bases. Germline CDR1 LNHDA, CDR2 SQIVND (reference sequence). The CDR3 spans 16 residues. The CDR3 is CASSKGGLAGGGEQFF. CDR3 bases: TGTGCCAGTTCTAAGGGCGGTCTGGCAGGAGGGGGTGAGCAGTTCTTC.

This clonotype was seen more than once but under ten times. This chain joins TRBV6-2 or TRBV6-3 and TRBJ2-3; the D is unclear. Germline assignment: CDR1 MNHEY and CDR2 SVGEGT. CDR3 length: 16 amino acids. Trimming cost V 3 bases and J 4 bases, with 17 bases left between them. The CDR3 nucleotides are TGTGCCAGCAGTTATGTACTAACGACGTCAGCAGATACGCAGTATTTT. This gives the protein CASSYVLTTSADTQYF.

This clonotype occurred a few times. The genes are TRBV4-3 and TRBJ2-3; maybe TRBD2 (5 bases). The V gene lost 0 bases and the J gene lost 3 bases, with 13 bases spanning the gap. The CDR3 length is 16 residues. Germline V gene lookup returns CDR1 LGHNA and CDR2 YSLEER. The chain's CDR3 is CASSQDSGMCTDTQYF. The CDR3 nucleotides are TGCGCCAGCAGCCAAGATTCGGGGATGTGTACAGATACGCAGTATTTT.

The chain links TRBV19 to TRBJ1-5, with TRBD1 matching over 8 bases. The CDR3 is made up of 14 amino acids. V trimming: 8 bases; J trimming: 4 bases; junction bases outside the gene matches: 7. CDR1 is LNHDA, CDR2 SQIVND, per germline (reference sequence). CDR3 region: CASQDRASNQPQHF. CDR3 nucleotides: TGTGCCAGTCAGGACAGGGCCTCAAATCAGCCCCAGCATTTT.

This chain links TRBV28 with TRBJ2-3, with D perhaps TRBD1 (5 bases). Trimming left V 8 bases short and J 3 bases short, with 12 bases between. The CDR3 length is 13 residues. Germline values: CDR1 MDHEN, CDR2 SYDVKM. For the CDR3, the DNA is TGTGCCAGCCGGACACTCGGGACAGATACGCAGTATTTT. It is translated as CASRTLGTDTQYF.

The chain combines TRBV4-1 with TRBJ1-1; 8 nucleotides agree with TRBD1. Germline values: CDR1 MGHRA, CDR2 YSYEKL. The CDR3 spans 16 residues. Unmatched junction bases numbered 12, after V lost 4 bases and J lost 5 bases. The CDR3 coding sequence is TGCGCCAGCAGCCCGAAGCTGGACAGGGCGGGAACTGAAGCTTTCTTT. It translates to CASSPKLDRAGTEAFF.

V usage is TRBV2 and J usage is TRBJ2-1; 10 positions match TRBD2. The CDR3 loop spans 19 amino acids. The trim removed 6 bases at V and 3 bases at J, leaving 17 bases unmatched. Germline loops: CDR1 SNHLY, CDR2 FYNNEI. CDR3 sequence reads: CASSTTGTALAGGYNEQFF. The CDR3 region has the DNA TGTGCCAGCAGCACCACCGGGACAGCGTTAGCGGGAGGCTACAATGAGCAGTTCTTC.

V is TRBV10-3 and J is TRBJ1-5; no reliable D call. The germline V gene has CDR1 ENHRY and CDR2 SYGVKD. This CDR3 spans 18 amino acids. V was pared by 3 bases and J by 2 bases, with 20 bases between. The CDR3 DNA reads TGTGCCATCAGTGACAGTCAGATCCCTAGTTTCGGCAATCAGCCCCAGCATTTT. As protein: CAISDSQIPSFGNQPQHF.

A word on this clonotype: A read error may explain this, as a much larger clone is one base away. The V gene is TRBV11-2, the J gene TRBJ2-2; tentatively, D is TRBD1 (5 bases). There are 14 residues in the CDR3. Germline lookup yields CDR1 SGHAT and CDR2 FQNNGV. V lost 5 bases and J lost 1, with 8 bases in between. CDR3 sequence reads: CASSTTENTGELFF. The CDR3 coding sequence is TGTGCCAGCAGCACGACAGAGAACACCGGGGAGCTGTTTTTT.

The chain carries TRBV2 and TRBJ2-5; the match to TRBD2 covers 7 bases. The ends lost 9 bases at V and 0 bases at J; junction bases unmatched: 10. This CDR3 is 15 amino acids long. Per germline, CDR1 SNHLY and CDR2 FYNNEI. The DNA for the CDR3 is TGTGCCAGTACAGAAGCGGGACCGTACCAAGAGACCCAGTACTTC. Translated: CASTEAGPYQETQYF.

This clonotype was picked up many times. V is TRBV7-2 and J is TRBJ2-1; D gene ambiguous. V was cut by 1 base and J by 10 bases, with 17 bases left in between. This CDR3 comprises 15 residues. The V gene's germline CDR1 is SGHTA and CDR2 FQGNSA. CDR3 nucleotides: TGTGCCAGCAGCTTAGAGGCTAGTCACGGGCGAGAGCAGTTCTTC. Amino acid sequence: CASSLEASHGREQFF.

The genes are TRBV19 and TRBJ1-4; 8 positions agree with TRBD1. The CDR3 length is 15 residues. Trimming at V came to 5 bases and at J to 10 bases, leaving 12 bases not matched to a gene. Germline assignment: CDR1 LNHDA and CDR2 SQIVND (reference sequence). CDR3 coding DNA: TGTGCCAGTAGTCCTCAAGACAGGGGAGTGAGAAAACTGTTTTTT. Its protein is CASSPQDRGVRKLFF.

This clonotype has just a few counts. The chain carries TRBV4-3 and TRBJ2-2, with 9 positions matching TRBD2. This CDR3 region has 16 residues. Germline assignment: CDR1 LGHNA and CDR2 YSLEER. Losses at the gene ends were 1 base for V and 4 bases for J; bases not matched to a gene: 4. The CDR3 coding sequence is TGCGCCAGCAGCCAAGGGGCGGGAGGGACCACCGGGGAGCTGTTTTTT. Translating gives CASSQGAGGTTGELFF.

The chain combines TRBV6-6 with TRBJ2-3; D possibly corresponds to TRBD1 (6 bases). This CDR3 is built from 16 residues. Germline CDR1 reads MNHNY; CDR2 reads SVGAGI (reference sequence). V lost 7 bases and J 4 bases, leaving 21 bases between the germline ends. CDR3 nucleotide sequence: TGTGCCAGCATCGCCGTCCCGGGACATTCCCCAGATACGCAGTATTTT. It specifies CASIAVPGHSPDTQYF.

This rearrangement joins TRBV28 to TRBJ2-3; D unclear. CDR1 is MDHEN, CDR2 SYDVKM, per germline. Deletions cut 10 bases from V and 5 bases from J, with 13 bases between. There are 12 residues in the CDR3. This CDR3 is CATATLIDTQYF. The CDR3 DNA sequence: TGTGCCACGGCGACCCTCATAGATACGCAGTATTTT.

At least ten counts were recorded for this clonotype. The CDR3 sequence is CASSTMTSGVSYNEQFF. CDR3 sequence (DNA): TGTGCCAGCAGTACTATGACTAGCGGGGTGTCCTACAATGAGCAGTTCTTC. V is TRBV6-2 or TRBV6-3 and J is TRBJ2-1; TRBD2 matches 11 bases. The length of the CDR3 is 17 residues. Germline V gene sequence: CDR1 MNHEY, CDR2 SVGEGT. The V and J ends lost 5 bases and 1 base, in that order; junction bases with no gene match: 7.

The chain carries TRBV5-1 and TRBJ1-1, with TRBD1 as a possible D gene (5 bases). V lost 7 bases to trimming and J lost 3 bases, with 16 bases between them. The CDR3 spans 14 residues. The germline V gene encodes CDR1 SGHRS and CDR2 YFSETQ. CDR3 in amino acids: CASHNFAGDTEAFF. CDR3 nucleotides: TGCGCCAGCCATAATTTTGCGGGGGACACTGAAGCTTTCTTT.

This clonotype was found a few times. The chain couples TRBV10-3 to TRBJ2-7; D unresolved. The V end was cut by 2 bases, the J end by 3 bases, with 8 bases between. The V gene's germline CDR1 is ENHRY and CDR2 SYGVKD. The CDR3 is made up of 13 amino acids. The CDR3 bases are TGTGCCATCAGTGAGGACGGCGGCTACGAGCAGTACTTC. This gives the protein CAISEDGGYEQYF.

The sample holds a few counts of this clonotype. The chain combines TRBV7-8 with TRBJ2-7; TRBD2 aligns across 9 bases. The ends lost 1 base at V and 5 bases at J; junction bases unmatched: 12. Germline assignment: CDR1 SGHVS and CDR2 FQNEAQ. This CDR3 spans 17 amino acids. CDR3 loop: CASSLVGLAGRTNEQYV. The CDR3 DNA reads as TGTGCCAGCAGCTTAGTGGGTCTAGCGGGAAGAACAAACGAGCAGTACGTC.

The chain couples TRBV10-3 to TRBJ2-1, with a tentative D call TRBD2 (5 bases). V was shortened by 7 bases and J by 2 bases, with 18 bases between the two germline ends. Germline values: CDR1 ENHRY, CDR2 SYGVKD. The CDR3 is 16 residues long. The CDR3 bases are TGTGCCATCACTTCCCGCGAGCGGACGCCCTACAATGAGCAGTTCTTC. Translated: CAITSRERTPYNEQFF.

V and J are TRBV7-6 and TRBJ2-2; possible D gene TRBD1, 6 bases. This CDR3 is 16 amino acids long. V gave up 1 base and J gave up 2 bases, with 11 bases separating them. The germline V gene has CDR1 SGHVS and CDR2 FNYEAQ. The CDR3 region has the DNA TGTGCCAGCAGCTTAGTAGGGACACCTAACACCGGGGAGCTGTTTTTT. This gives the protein CASSLVGTPNTGELFF. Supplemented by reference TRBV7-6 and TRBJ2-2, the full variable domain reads GAGVSQSPRYKVTKRGQDVALRCDPISGHVSLYWYRQALGQGPEFLTYFNYEAQQDKSGLPNDRFSAERPEGSISTLTIQRTEQRDSAMYRCASSLVGTPNTGELFFGEGSRLTVL.

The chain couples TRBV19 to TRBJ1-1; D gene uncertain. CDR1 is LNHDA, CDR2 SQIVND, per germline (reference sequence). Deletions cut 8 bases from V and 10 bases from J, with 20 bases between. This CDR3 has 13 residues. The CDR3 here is CASDLRGGAVAFF. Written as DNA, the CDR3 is TGTGCCAGTGACCTACGAGGAGGCGCTGTAGCTTTCTTT.

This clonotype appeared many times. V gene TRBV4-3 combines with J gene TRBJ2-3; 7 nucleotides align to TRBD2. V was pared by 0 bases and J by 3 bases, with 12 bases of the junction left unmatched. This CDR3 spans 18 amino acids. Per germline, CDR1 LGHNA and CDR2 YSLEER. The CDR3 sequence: CASSQEPGGAGRTDTQYF. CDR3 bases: TGCGCCAGCAGCCAAGAACCTGGGGGAGCGGGACGTACAGATACGCAGTATTTT.